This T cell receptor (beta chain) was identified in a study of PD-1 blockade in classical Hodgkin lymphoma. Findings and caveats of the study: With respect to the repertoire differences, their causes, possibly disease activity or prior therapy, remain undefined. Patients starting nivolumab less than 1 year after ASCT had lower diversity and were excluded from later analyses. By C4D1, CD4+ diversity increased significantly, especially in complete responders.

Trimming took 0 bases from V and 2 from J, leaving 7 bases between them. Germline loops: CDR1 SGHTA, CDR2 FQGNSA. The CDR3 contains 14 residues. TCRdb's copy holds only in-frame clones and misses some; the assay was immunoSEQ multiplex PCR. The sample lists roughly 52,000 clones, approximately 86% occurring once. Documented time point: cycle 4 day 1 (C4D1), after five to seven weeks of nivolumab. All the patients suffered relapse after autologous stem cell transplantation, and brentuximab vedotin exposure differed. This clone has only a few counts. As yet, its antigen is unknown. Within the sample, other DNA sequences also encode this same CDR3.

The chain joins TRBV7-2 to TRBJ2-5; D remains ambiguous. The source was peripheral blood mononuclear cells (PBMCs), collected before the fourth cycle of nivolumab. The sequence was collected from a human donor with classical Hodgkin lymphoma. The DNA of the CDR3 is TGTGCCAGCAGCTTAGCGGGCCAACAAGAGACCCAGTACTTC. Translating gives CASSLAGQQETQYF.